This record concerns one T cell receptor (beta chain) sequence. The missing conserved phenylalanine or tryptophan at the end of this CDR3 makes a read error likely. The 20-30 mg bulk tissue piece was not sorted before simultaneous RNA and DNA extraction. This record belongs to a study of tumor-infiltrating lymphocytes in primary liver carcinoma. Study-level information: Spanning 4.2 to 10 cm, the tumors were T1-T3 N0M0.

A constant-region primer served to make TCR beta cDNA from roughly 540 ng total RNA. Three-round nested multiplex PCR performed with slightly modified ARM-PCR produced the TCR beta libraries. TCRdb redid the calling of the multiplex PCR reads with MiXCR, one entry per CDR3 protein. The sample has 90,000 to 150,000 distinct CDR3 sequences; 50% to 65% are singletons. This TCR came from a woman aged 60 to 75 with primary liver carcinoma and hepatitis B virus infection. Sequencing was done on a sample of liver tumor tissue from sampling region 1. Subset here: tumor region T1, superior pole.

CDR3 in amino acids: CANRSGSSYNEQFL. The DNA for the CDR3 is TGTGCCAACAGGAGCGGCAGCTCCTACAATGAGCAGTTCCTC. The genes are TRBV11-1 and TRBJ2-1; tentatively, D is TRBD1 or TRBD2 (5 bases each). Germline assignment: CDR1 SGHAT and CDR2 FQDESV (reference sequence). This CDR3 contains 14 residues. Trimming removed 10 bases at V and 0 bases at J, with 13 bases between.